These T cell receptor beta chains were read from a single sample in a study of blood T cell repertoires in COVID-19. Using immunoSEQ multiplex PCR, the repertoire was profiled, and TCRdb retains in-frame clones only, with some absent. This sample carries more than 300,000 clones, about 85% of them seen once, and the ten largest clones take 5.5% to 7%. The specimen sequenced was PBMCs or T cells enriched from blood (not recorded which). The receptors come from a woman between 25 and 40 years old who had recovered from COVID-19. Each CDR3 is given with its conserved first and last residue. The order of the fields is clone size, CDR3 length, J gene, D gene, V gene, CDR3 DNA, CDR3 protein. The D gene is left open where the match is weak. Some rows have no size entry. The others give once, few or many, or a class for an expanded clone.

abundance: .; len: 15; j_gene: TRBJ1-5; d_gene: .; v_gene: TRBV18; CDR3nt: TGTGCCAGCTCACCACCGGGCAGGGTCAATCAGCCCCAGCATTTT; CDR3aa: CASSPPGRVNQPQHF
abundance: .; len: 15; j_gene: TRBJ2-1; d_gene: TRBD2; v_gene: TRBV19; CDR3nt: TGTGCCAGTAGTTCCCAGCGGGGGGGAGTAAATGAGCAGTTCTTC; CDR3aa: CASSSQRGGVNEQFF
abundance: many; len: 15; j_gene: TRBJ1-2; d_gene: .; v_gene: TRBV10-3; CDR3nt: TGTGCCATCAGTGATGGGGGCCCCAAAGGCTATGGCTACACCTTC; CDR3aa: CAISDGGPKGYGYTF
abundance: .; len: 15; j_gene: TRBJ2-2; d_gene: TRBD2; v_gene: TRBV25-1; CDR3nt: TGTGCCAGCAATCCCGGCGGGGGGCCCACCGGGGAGCTGTTTTTT; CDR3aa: CASNPGGGPTGELFF
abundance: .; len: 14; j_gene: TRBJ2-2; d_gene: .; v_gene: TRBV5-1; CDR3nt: TGCGCCAGCAGCTCGGGGAGGAACACCGGGGAGCTGTTTTTT; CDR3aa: CASSSGRNTGELFF
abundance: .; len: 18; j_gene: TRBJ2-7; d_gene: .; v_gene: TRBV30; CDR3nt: TGTGCCTGGAGTGTACGGGGGGCTCCAAATTTACCTACCTACGAGCAGTACTTC; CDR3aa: CAWSVRGAPNLPTYEQYF
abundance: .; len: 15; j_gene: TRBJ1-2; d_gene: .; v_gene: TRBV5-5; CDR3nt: TGTGCCAGCAGCTTGCGTGGCGAGGTTAACTATGGCTACACCTTC; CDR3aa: CASSLRGEVNYGYTF
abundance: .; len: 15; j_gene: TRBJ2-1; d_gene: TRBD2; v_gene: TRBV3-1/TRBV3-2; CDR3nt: TGTGCCAGCAGTGTTGTGCGGGGGACCTACAATGAGCAGTTCTTC; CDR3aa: CASSVVRGTYNEQFF
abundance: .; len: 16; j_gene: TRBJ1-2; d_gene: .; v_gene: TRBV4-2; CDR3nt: TGTGCCAGCAGCCTGGGGACCCATCCTGGGGGGTATGGCTACACCTTC; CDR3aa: CASSLGTHPGGYGYTF
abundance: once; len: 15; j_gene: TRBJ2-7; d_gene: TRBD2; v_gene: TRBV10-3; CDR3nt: TGTGCCATCAATATGGGGGGGAGCGACGTGGGCGAGCAGTACTTC; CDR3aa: CAINMGGSDVGEQYF
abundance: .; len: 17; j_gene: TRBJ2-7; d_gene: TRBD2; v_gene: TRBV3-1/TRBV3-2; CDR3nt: TGTGCCAGCAGCCAACTTTCTAGCGGGGGGTTTCACTACGAGCAGTACTTC; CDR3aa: CASSQLSSGGFHYEQYF
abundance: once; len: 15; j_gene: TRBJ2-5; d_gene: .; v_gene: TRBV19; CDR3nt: TGTGCCAGTAGTATTTCGAGGGGGAGTCGGGAGACCCAGTACTTC; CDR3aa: CASSISRGSRETQYF
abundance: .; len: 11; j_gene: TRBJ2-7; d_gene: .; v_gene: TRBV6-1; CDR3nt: TGTGCCAGCAGTGACCACTACGAGCAGTACTTC; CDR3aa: CASSDHYEQYF
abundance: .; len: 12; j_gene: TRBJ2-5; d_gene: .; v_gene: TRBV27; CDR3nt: TGTGCCAGCAGGAGAATTGAGGGTCCGCAGTACTTC; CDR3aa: CASRRIEGPQYF
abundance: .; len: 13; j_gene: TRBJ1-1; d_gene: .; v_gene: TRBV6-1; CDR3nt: TGTGCCAGCAGTGAAGGTGGGAGGGGTTGGGCTTTCTTT; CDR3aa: CASSEGGRGWAFF
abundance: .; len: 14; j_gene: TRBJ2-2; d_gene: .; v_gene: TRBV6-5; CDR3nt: TGTGCCAGCAGTTACGGACTCAACACCGGGGAGCTGTTTTTT; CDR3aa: CASSYGLNTGELFF
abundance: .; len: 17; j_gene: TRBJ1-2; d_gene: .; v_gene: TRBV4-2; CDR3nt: TGTGCCAGCAGCCAAGGGCGTGACAGGCGATCCCAATATGGCTACACCTTC; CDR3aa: CASSQGRDRRSQYGYTF
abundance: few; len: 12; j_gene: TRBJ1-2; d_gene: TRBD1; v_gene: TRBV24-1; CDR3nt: TGTGCCACCTGGGACAGGGCTGGTGGCTACACCTTC; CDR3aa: CATWDRAGGYTF
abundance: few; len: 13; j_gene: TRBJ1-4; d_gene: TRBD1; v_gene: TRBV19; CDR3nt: TGTGCCAGTAGGGGACAGGGAGATGAAAAACTGTTTTTT; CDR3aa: CASRGQGDEKLFF
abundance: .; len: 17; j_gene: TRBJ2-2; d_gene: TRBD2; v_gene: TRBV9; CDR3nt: TGTGCCAGCAGCGGGGCTAGCGGGGGAGGTGGGACCGGGGAGCTGTTTTTT; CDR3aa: CASSGASGGGGTGELFF
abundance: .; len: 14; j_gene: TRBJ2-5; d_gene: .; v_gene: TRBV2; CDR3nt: TGTGCCAGCAGTGAACGAGCGGCCCAAGAGACCCAGTACTTC; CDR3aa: CASSERAAQETQYF
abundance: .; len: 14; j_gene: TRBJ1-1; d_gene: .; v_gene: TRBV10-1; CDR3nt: TGCGCCAGCAGTGACGGTTCTCGGAACACTGAAGCTTTCTTT; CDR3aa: CASSDGSRNTEAFF
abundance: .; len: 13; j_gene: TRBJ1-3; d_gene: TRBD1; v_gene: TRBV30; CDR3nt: TGTGCCTGGAACAGACAGGGTTCTGACACCATATATTTT; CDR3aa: CAWNRQGSDTIYF
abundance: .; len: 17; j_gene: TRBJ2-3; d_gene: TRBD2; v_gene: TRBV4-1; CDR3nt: TGCGCCAGCAGCTACTTTAGCGGGGGGGCTGGCACAGATACGCAGTATTTT; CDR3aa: CASSYFSGGAGTDTQYF